These 2 T cell receptor beta chains came from one sample sequenced in a study of T cell responses to AZD1222 COVID-19 vaccine. The table came from immunoSEQ multiplex PCR; TCRdb's copy has only in-frame clones and leaves some out. The sample holds 140,000 to 150,000 clones, approximately 90% seen once. This sample comprised peripheral blood, obtained on day 0 of AZD1222 vaccination. The origin of the receptors is an adult in good health.

The chain uses TRBV18 and TRBJ2-2, with a tentative D call TRBD1 (6 bases). Germline V gene data show CDR1 as KGHSH and CDR2 as LQKENI. There are 13 residues in the CDR3. V was cut by 2 bases and J by 6 bases, with 7 bases left in between. CDR3 coding DNA: TGTGCCAGCTCACCATACAGGGCCGGGGAGCTGTTTTTT. Its translation is CASSPYRAGELFF.

The chain carries TRBV5-4 and TRBJ2-1; 10 nucleotides line up with TRBD2. V was pared by 4 bases and J by 6 bases, with 10 bases of the junction left unmatched. The length of the CDR3 is 16 residues. CDR1 and CDR2 from the germline V gene are SGHNT and YYREEE (reference sequence). The CDR3 DNA follows: TGTGCCAGCAGCCGTAGCGGGAGGAGGATAGGCAATGAGCAGTTCTTC. It codes for CASSRSGRRIGNEQFF.